Listed below are T cell receptor beta chains from one sample, sequenced in a study of cytomegalovirus exposure and HLA in healthy donors. Sequenced by immunoSEQ multiplex PCR; TCRdb stores in-frame clones only, minus some. The sample yields roughly 200,000 clones, about four fifths seen once. The sequencing input was PBMCs. All receptors derive from a girl aged 5-17 years in good health and CMV-seropositive. Both conserved end residues are part of each CDR3. A D gene is named only where the DNA matches it firmly. Rows give clone size only sometimes, using once, few, many, or a class for an expanded clone.

j_call,clone_size,d_call,v_call,cdr3_aa,cdr3_nt
TRBJ2-1,NA,NA,TRBV11-3,CASSLDVSIYALNNEQFF,TGTGCCAGCAGCTTAGATGTATCCATTTACGCACTAAACAATGAGCAGTTCTTC
TRBJ1-2,NA,NA,TRBV7-2,CASSLEGGGGYTF,TGTGCCAGCAGCTTAGAGGGGGGAGGGGGCTACACCTTC
TRBJ2-1,NA,TRBD1,TRBV6-1,CASSDLGTGSGSEQFF,TGTGCCAGCAGTGATTTAGGGACAGGCTCTGGTTCGGAGCAGTTCTTC
TRBJ1-2,NA,NA,TRBV10-1,CASSESRVSGYTF,TGCGCCAGCAGTGAGTCCAGGGTTTCTGGCTACACCTTC
TRBJ2-7,NA,NA,TRBV7-6,CASSLARQGGLYEQYF,TGTGCCAGCAGCTTAGCCAGACAGGGAGGCCTCTACGAGCAGTACTTC
TRBJ1-5,NA,NA,TRBV7-2,CASSSDLGSQPQHF,TGTGCCAGCAGCTCCGACCTGGGGAGTCAGCCCCAGCATTTT
TRBJ1-5,NA,TRBD1,TRBV10-3,CAIKSTGDQPQHF,TGTGCCATCAAATCGACAGGGGATCAGCCCCAGCATTTT
TRBJ2-3,NA,TRBD2,TRBV13,CASSSPGGGTDTQYF,TGTGCCAGCAGCTCCCCGGGGGGAGGCACAGATACGCAGTATTTT
TRBJ1-2,once,TRBD1,TRBV27,CASSSTGQGYGYTF,TGTGCCAGCAGTTCAACCGGACAGGGCTATGGCTACACCTTC
TRBJ1-1,few,NA,TRBV5-5,CASSLSGGTEAFF,TGTGCCAGCAGCTTGTCGGGGGGCACTGAAGCTTTCTTT
TRBJ1-2,once,TRBD1,TRBV9,CASSVGQGGGYTF,TGTGCCAGCAGCGTAGGACAGGGGGGTGGCTACACCTTC
TRBJ2-7,NA,NA,TRBV6-5,CASSRLGEAYEQYF,TGTGCCAGCAGTCGCCTCGGGGAGGCGTACGAGCAGTACTTC
TRBJ2-1,NA,TRBD2,TRBV18,CASSLGGGSDEQFF,TGTGCCAGCTCGCTTGGCGGGGGGTCAGATGAGCAGTTCTTC
TRBJ1-3,NA,NA,TRBV4-3,CASSQDLVSGNTIYF,TGCGCCAGCAGCCAAGATTTAGTCTCTGGAAACACCATATATTTT
TRBJ2-3,NA,TRBD2,TRBV11-2,CASSLGLADSYSTDTQYF,TGTGCCAGCAGTCTAGGACTAGCGGACTCCTATAGCACAGATACGCAGTATTTT
TRBJ2-1,many,TRBD1,TRBV7-2,CASSLAGTGVSSSTYNEQFF,TGTGCCAGCAGCTTAGCGGGGACAGGGGTCTCATCTTCGACTTACAATGAGCAGTTCTTC
TRBJ2-7,NA,TRBD1,TRBV5-1,CASSFEGQGASEQYF,TGCGCCAGCAGCTTTGAAGGACAGGGGGCTTCCGAGCAGTACTTC
TRBJ2-5,NA,NA,TRBV18,CASSPTGEETQYF,TGTGCCAGCTCACCGACCGGGGAGGAGACCCAGTACTTC
TRBJ2-5,NA,TRBD2,TRBV19,CASASLGLVQETQYF,TGTGCCAGCGCGAGCCTCGGACTAGTTCAAGAGACCCAGTACTTC
TRBJ2-3,NA,NA,TRBV12-5,CASGLGGFGTDTQYF,TGTGCTAGTGGTTTAGGGGGATTCGGCACAGATACGCAGTATTTT
TRBJ2-6,few,TRBD1,TRBV7-6,CASSLTGASGANVLTF,TGTGCCAGCAGCTTAACAGGGGCTAGTGGGGCCAACGTCCTGACTTTC
TRBJ2-7,NA,NA,TRBV9,CASSVGGHADYEQYF,TGTGCCAGCAGCGTAGGAGGACACGCTGACTACGAGCAGTACTTC
TRBJ1-3,NA,NA,TRBV5-6,CASSSRDTIFGNTIYF,TGTGCCAGCAGCTCCCGGGACACCATTTTTGGAAACACCATATATTTT
TRBJ2-5,NA,NA,TRBV5-1,CASSLRTQETQYF,TGCGCCAGCAGCCTCAGGACTCAAGAGACCCAGTACTTC
TRBJ2-2,NA,NA,TRBV7-2,CASTDTVTGELFF,TGTGCCAGCACCGACACGGTCACCGGGGAGCTGTTTTTT
TRBJ2-7,NA,TRBD2,TRBV7-8,CASSFWGGDSYEQYF,TGTGCCAGCAGCTTCTGGGGGGGTGACTCCTACGAGCAGTACTTC
TRBJ2-3,NA,NA,TRBV5-1,CASSTSPTRETDTQYF,TGCGCCAGCAGCACAAGCCCGACTCGGGAGACAGATACGCAGTATTTT
TRBJ1-6,NA,TRBD1,TRBV27,CASSRLGTGQGLYNSPLHF,TGTGCCAGCAGCCGCCTCGGGACGGGACAGGGCTTATATAATTCACCCCTCCACTTT
TRBJ1-2,once,TRBD1,TRBV5-6,CASSYRPDRDLGGYTF,TGTGCCAGCAGTTACCGTCCGGACAGGGATTTGGGAGGCTACACCTTC
TRBJ2-1,NA,NA,TRBV29-1,CSANNEQFF,TGCAGCGCCAACAATGAGCAGTTCTTC
TRBJ1-2,NA,TRBD1,TRBV4-1,CASSQEGAGGRGGDGYTF,TGCGCCAGCAGCCAAGAGGGGGCAGGGGGAAGAGGTGGGGATGGCTACACCTTC
TRBJ2-5,NA,NA,TRBV9,CASSVGPQETQYF,TGTGCCAGCAGCGTAGGTCCGCAAGAGACCCAGTACTTC
TRBJ1-4,NA,NA,TRBV10-3,CAISNAESNEKLFF,TGTGCCATCTCAAATGCGGAATCTAATGAAAAACTGTTTTTT